This record looks at one T cell receptor (beta chain) sequence and its context. The antigen remains undetermined. The ends were cut back, 3 bases at V and 2 bases at J, with 13 bases in the middle. CDR1 LNHNV and CDR2 YYDKDF come from the germline V gene (reference sequence). The CDR3 is 15 amino acids. Assay used: immunoSEQ multiplex PCR; TCRdb lists only in-frame clones, some missing. The sample contains 80,000 to 100,000 clones, roughly 88% of which appear only once. This sample is drawn from a study of cytomegalovirus exposure and HLA in healthy donors. General study findings and limits: The study recorded 150 to 200 TCR beta chains that were cytomegalovirus-associated.

Sequenced material: PBMCs. This clonotype was sampled from a man younger than 45 in good health and CMV-seronegative. The genes are TRBV15 and TRBJ2-5; D perhaps matches TRBD1 (6 bases). CDR3 sequence reads: CATSSGTPGQETQYF. For the CDR3, the DNA is TGTGCCACCAGCAGCGGGACACCAGGTCAAGAGACCCAGTACTTC.